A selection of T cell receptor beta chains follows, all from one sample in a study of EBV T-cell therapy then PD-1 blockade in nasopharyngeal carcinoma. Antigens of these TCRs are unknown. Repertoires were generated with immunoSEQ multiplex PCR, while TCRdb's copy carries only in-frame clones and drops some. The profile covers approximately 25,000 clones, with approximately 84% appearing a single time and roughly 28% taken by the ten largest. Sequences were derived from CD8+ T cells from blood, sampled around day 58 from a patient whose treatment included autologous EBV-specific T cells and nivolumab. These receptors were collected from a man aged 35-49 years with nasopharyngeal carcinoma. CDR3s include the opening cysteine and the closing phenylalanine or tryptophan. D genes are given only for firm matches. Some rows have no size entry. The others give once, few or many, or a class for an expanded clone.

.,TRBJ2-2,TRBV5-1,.,TGCGCCAGCAGCTTGCACCCTAGGACAGAGAACACCGGGGAGCTGTTTTTT,CASSLHPRTENTGELFF
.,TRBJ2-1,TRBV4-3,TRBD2,TGCGCCAGCAGCCAAGAATCCAGCGGGGGACTAAGTGAGCAGTTCTTC,CASSQESSGGLSEQFF
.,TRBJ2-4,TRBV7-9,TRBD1,TGTGCCAGCAGCCGCCCATTTCCGGGACAGCCGGACATTCAGTACTTC,CASSRPFPGQPDIQYF
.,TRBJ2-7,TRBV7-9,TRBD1,TGTGCCAGCAGCTGGGGACAGGGGGCCTACGAGCAGTACTTC,CASSWGQGAYEQYF
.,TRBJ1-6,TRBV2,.,TGTGCCAGCAGTGAAGAGAGCTCCTATAATTCACCCCTCCACTTT,CASSEESSYNSPLHF
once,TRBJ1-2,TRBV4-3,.,TGCGCCAGCAGCCAAAGCCAAATGGATTATGGCTACACCTTC,CASSQSQMDYGYTF
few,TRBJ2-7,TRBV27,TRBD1,TGTGCCAGCCGAAAGGCCTGGACAGGCACCTACGAGCAGTACTTC,CASRKAWTGTYEQYF
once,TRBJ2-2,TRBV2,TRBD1,TGTGCCAGCAGTAGCCGGGACAGGGTCACCGGGGAGCTGTTTTTT,CASSSRDRVTGELFF
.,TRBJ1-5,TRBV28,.,TGTGCCAGCAGTTTTAGTCTGTTCAGCAATCAGCCCCAGCATTTT,CASSFSLFSNQPQHF
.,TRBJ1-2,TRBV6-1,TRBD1,TGTGCCAGCAGTGAGTTCGGGACAGGCAGGGGCTACACCTTC,CASSEFGTGRGYTF
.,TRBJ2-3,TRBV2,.,TGTGCCAGCAGTGAATTGGGGGGTGGTAGCACAGATACGCAGTATTTT,CASSELGGGSTDTQYF
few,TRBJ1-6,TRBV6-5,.,TGTGCCAGCAGTTTCCCTCGCGGGGGGGAAAATTCACCCCTCCACTTT,CASSFPRGGENSPLHF